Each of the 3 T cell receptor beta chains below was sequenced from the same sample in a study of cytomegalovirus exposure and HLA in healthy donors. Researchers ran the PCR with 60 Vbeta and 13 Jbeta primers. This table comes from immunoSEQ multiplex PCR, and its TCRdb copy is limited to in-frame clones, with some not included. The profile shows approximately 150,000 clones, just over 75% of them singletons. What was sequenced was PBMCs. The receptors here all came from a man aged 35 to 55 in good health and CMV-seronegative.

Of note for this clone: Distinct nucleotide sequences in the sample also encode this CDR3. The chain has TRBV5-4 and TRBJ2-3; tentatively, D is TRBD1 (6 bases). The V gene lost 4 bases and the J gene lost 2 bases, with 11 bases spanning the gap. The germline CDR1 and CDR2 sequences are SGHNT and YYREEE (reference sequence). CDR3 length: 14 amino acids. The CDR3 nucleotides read TGTGCCAGCAGCCCCGACAGGCTCACAGATACGCAGTATTTT. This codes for CASSPDRLTDTQYF.

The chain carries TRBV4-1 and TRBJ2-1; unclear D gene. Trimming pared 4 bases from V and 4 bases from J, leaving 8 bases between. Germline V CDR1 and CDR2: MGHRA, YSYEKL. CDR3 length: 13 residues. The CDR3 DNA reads TGCGCCAGCAGCCGTGACTCTTACAATGAGCAGTTCTTC. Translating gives CASSRDSYNEQFF.

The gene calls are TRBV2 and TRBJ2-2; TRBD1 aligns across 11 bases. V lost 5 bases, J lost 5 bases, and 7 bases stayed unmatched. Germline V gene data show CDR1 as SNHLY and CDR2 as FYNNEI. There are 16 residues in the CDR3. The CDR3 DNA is TGTGCCAGCAGTATTGGGACAGGGGGACCTACCGGGGAGCTGTTTTTT. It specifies CASSIGTGGPTGELFF. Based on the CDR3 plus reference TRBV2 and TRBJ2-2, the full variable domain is EPEVTQTPSHQVTQMGQEVILRCVPISNHLYFYWYRQILGQKVEFLVSFYNNEISEKSEIFDDQFSVERPDGSNFTLKIRSTKLEDSAMYFCASSIGTGGPTGELFFGEGSRLTVL.